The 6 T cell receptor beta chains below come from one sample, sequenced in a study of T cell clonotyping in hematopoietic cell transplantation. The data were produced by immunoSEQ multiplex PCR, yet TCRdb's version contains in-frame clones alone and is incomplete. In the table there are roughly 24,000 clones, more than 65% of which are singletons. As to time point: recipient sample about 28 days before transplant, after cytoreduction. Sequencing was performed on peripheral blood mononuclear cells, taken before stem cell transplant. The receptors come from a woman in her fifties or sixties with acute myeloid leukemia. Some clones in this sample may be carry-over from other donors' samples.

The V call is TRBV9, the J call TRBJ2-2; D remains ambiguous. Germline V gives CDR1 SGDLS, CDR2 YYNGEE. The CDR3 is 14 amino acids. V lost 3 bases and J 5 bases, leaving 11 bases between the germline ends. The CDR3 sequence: CASSARDTTGELFF. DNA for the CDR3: TGTGCCAGCAGCGCGCGAGACACAACCGGGGAGCTGTTTTTT. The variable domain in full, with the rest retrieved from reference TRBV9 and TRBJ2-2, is DSGVTQTPKHLITATGQRVTLRCSPRSGDLSVYWYQQSLDQGLQFLIQYYNGEERAKGNILERFSAQQFPDLHSELNLSSLELGDSALYFCASSARDTTGELFFGEGSRLTVL.

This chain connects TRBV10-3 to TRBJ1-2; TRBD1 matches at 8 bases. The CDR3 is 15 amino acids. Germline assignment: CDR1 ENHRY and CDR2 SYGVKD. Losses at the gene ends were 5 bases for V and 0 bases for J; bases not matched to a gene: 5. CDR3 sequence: CAISQDRATNYGYTF. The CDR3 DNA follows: TGTGCCATCAGTCAGGACAGGGCGACTAACTATGGCTACACCTTC.

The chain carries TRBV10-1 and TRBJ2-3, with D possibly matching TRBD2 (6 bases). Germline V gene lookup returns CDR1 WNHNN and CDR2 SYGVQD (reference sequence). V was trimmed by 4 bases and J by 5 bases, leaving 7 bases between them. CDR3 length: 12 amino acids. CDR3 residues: CASSVEGDTQYF. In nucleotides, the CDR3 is TGCGCCAGCAGTGTGGAGGGAGATACGCAGTATTTT.

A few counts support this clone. The CDR3 region is CASSVATWNSPLHF. Written as DNA, the CDR3 is TGTGCCAGCAGCGTAGCTACTTGGAACTCACCCCTCCACTTT. The chain couples TRBV9 to TRBJ1-6; D not resolved. Per germline, CDR1 SGDLS and CDR2 YYNGEE. The CDR3 length is 14 residues. Trimming pared 0 bases from V and 10 bases from J, leaving 11 bases between.

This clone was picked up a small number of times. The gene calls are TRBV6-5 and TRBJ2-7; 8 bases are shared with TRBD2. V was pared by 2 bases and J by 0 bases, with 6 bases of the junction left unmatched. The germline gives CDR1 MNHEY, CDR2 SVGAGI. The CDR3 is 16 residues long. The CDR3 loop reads CASSYPSSGSSYEQYF. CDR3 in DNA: TGTGCCAGCAGTTACCCCTCGAGCGGGAGCTCCTACGAGCAGTACTTC.

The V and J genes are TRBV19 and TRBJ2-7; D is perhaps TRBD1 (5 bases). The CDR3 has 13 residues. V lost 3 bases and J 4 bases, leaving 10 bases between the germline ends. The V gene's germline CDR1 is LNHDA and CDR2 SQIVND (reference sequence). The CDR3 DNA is TGTGCCAGTAGTATGGGGAAGGGGTACGAGCAGTACTTC. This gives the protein CASSMGKGYEQYF.